The 20 T cell receptor beta chains below were found in one sample sequenced in a study of T cell changes during pregnancy in multiple sclerosis (dated by TCRdb to the late 2010s). The method behind the library was the immunoSEQ multiplex PCR assay. The immuneACCESS repertoire file appears here via TCRdb, limited to in-frame rearrangements. These files lack a portion of the clones; in checked studies, under half of the deficit traces to unresolved V genes, and the cause of the others is not known. Present in this sample are 70,000 to 95,000 clones, roughly 93% of which were seen just once. The ten largest clones add up to less than 2.5% of the sample. The material sequenced was peripheral blood, taken in the third trimester of pregnancy. The receptors here all came from a female donor with multiple sclerosis, enrolled in a pregnancy study.

The J gene is TRBJ1-5, the V gene TRBV6-4; 7 bases fit TRBD1. J lost 3 bases, V lost 6 bases, and 11 bases had no gene match. There are 16 residues in the CDR3. Per germline, CDR1 MRHNA and CDR2 SNTAGT. CDR3 amino acids: CASSDPGQTYNQPQHF. The CDR3 DNA follows: TGTGCCAGCAGCGATCCGGGACAGACCTACAATCAGCCCCAGCATTTT.

The chain links TRBV6-4 to TRBJ2-1; TRBD2 matches at 8 bases. Germline loops: CDR1 MRHNA, CDR2 SNTAGT. With V trimmed by 4 bases and J by 5 bases, 16 bases remained unmatched. There are 18 residues in the CDR3. The CDR3 spells CASSVRFQTSGNNNEQFF. In DNA form, the CDR3 reads TGTGCCAGCAGTGTCCGATTCCAAACTAGCGGTAACAACAATGAGCAGTTCTTC.

CDR3 residues: CASSSVGTWNYNEQFF. The CDR3 DNA follows: TGTGCCAGCAGTTCGGTCGGGACTTGGAATTACAATGAGCAGTTCTTC. V gene TRBV27 combines with J gene TRBJ2-1; TRBD2 might be the D (6 bases). CDR3 size: 16 residues. Per the germline V gene, CDR1 is MNHEY and CDR2 is SMNVEV (reference sequence). Trimming pared 4 bases from V and 4 bases from J, leaving 17 bases between.

The chain employs TRBV11-2 and TRBJ2-1; TRBD2 matches 11 bases. J gave up 0 bases and V 5 bases, and 6 bases lay outside the gene matches. Germline loops: CDR1 SGHAT, CDR2 FQNNGV. The length of the CDR3 is 17 residues. DNA of the CDR3: TGTGCCAGCAGCCCCCGGACTAGCGGGTTCTCCTACAATGAGCAGTTCTTC. It yields the protein CASSPRTSGFSYNEQFF. The whole variable domain, filled in from reference TRBV11-2 and TRBJ2-1, reads EAGVAQSPRYKIIEKRQSVAFWCNPISGHATLYWYQQILGQGPKLLIQFQNNGVVDDSQLPKDRFSAERLKGVDSTLKIQPAKLEDSAVYLCASSPRTSGFSYNEQFFGPGTRLTVL.

The chain combines TRBV11-2 with TRBJ2-1, with D possibly being TRBD1 (5 bases). Trimming took 3 bases from V and 3 from J, leaving 18 bases between them. Germline-derived CDR1 and CDR2 are SGHAT and FQNNGV. The CDR3 is 17 residues long. The CDR3 is CASSLQGLAVLYNEQFF. The CDR3 nucleotides read TGTGCCAGCAGCTTGCAGGGCTTGGCGGTGCTCTACAATGAGCAGTTCTTC.

The chain employs TRBV7-2 and TRBJ2-7; D remains unclear. Trimming shortened V by 4 bases and J by 5 bases, and 21 bases separated the two germline ends. Germline V gene sequence: CDR1 SGHTA, CDR2 FQGNSA. There are 16 residues in the CDR3. The CDR3 coding sequence is TGTGCCAGCAGCTATTCAAGCTCGTTAGCCAGCCACGAGCAGTACTTC. This translates into CASSYSSSLASHEQYF.

CDR3 region: CASSFSPGTSGYTQYF. CDR3 DNA: TGTGCCAGCAGCTTCTCCCCCGGGACTAGCGGGTATACGCAGTATTTT. This chain uses TRBV7-6 with TRBJ2-3, with TRBD2 matching 12 bases. This CDR3 has 16 amino acids. Germline CDR1 is SGHVS and CDR2 is FNYEAQ. The ends lost 3 bases at V and 7 bases at J; junction bases unmatched: 8.

This clone was counted only a few times. The chain employs TRBV5-4 and TRBJ1-1; weak D call: TRBD1 (6 bases). Trimming took 4 bases from V and 4 from J, leaving 14 bases between them. CDR3 length: 14 amino acids. The germline V gene encodes CDR1 SGHNT and CDR2 YYREEE (reference sequence). The CDR3 spells CASSPSRGGTEAFF. DNA for the CDR3: TGTGCCAGCAGCCCGTCCAGGGGTGGCACTGAAGCTTTCTTT.

The rearrangement links TRBV19 to TRBJ2-2; 8 bases line up with TRBD2. The J segment lost 4 bases and the V segment lost 3 bases, leaving 4 bases of the junction unmatched. Germline CDR1 and CDR2: LNHDA and SQIVND (reference sequence). The CDR3 spans 15 residues. The CDR3 region has the DNA TGTGCCAGTAGTATGAGCGGGAGTCTCACCGGGGAGCTGTTTTTT. Translated, it gives CASSMSGSLTGELFF. The full variable domain, rest sourced from reference TRBV19 and TRBJ2-2, is DGGITQSPKYLFRKEGQNVTLSCEQNLNHDAMYWYRQDPGQGLRLIYYSQIVNDFQKGDIAEGYSVSREKKESFPLTVTSAQKNPTAFYLCASSMSGSLTGELFFGEGSRLTVL.

The chain recombines TRBV29-1 with TRBJ2-7, with a possible D match to TRBD2 (5 bases). The V gene's germline CDR1 is SQVTM and CDR2 ANQGSEA. Between the trimmed V and J ends, which lost 6 bases and 5 bases, there was a span of 26 bases. This CDR3 has 16 residues. Here the CDR3 reads CSVIMGREIPRNEQYF. The DNA of the CDR3 is TGCAGCGTCATTATGGGAAGGGAGATCCCGCGGAACGAGCAGTACTTC.

This clone came up once. The chain uses TRBV2 and TRBJ2-7; 7 bases line up with TRBD2. Germline CDR1 and CDR2: SNHLY and FYNNEI. This CDR3 is 15 amino acids long. The trim removed 3 bases at V and 7 bases at J, leaving 12 bases unmatched. The CDR3 DNA reads TGTGCCAGCAGTGACGTCTTGGTTTCGGGAGGAGAGCAGTACTTC. Encoded protein: CASSDVLVSGGEQYF.

The rearrangement links TRBV30 to TRBJ2-2, with 9 bases aligning to TRBD1. This CDR3 is 13 amino acids long. Germline-derived CDR1 and CDR2 are GTSNPN and SVGIG (reference sequence). V trimming: 3 bases; J trimming: 7 bases; junction bases outside the gene matches: 3. CDR3 in DNA: TGTGCCTGGAGGGGGACAGGGAGCGGGGAGCTGTTTTTT. Translating gives CAWRGTGSGELFF.

The CDR3 coding sequence is TGCGCCAGCAGCGGGAGGACTAGCGGGAGTGCGGATACGCAGTATTTT. Its protein is CASSGRTSGSADTQYF. The genes are TRBV5-1 and TRBJ2-3; 13 bases are shared with TRBD2. The CDR3 spans 16 residues. Losses at the gene ends were 4 bases for V and 6 bases for J; bases not matched to a gene: 8. Germline loops: CDR1 SGHRS, CDR2 YFSETQ.

This sequence joins TRBV28 and TRBJ2-3, with D possibly matching TRBD1 (6 bases). The CDR3 extends over 15 amino acids. Germline V lookup: CDR1 MDHEN, CDR2 SYDVKM. V gave up 5 bases and J gave up 2 bases, with 14 bases separating them. The chain's CDR3 is CASSPRTAYTDTQYF. In DNA, the CDR3 is TGTGCCAGCAGTCCAAGGACAGCCTACACAGATACGCAGTATTTT.

This chain links TRBV2 with TRBJ2-3, with 7 bases aligning to TRBD2. The CDR3 extends over 17 amino acids. CDR1 is SNHLY and CDR2 is FYNNEI in the germline V gene. With 6 bases clipped from V and 1 base from J, the junction kept 13 bases outside the gene matches. The CDR3 sequence is CASRGGSASRGTDTQYF. The DNA for the CDR3 is TGTGCCAGCAGGGGGGGGTCGGCTAGCCGCGGCACAGATACGCAGTATTTT. Filled out from reference TRBV2 and TRBJ2-3, the complete variable domain reads EPEVTQTPSHQVTQMGQEVILRCVPISNHLYFYWYRQILGQKVEFLVSFYNNEISEKSEIFDDQFSVERPDGSNFTLKIRSTKLEDSAMYFCASRGGSASRGTDTQYFGPGTRLTVL.

This rearrangement joins TRBV6-1 to TRBJ2-6, with a tentative D call TRBD2 (5 bases). The germline V gene has CDR1 MNHNS and CDR2 SASEGT. Trimming cost V 6 bases and J 3 bases, with 6 bases left between them. CDR3 length: 13 residues. CDR3 amino acids: CASSRGGANVLTF. CDR3 DNA: TGTGCCAGCAGCCGGGGTGGGGCCAACGTCCTGACTTTC.

The chain combines TRBV28 with TRBJ2-7; D unclear. V lost 5 bases and J 6 bases, leaving 14 bases between the germline ends. This CDR3 comprises 13 residues. Germline-derived CDR1 and CDR2 are MDHEN and SYDVKM. CDR3 bases: TGTGCCAGCAGTGCCCTCGGAAGAGGCGAGCAGTACTTC. Its protein product is CASSALGRGEQYF. Filled out from reference TRBV28 and TRBJ2-7, the complete variable domain reads DVKVTQSSRYLVKRTGEKVFLECVQDMDHENMFWYRQDPGLGLRLIYFSYDVKMKEKGDIPEGYSVSREKKERFSLILESASTNQTSMYLCASSALGRGEQYFGPGTRLTVT.

V usage is TRBV5-4 and J usage is TRBJ1-1; TRBD1 agrees at 9 bases. J lost 8 bases, V lost 3 bases, and 11 bases had no gene match. This CDR3 is built from 15 residues. CDR1 is SGHNT, CDR2 YYREEE, per germline (reference sequence). The CDR3 region is CASSYPGQGVGEAFF. Here the CDR3 DNA reads TGTGCCAGCAGCTACCCGGGACAGGGTGTGGGCGAAGCTTTCTTT.

This chain links TRBV15 with TRBJ1-1; no definite D call. CDR3 length: 16 residues. Germline CDR1 LNHNV, CDR2 YYDKDF (reference sequence). With 1 base removed from V and 6 bases from J, the gap between germline ends came to 18 bases. The CDR3 nucleotides are TGTGCCACCAGCAGAGGGGGTCGGGGTACACTCGCTGAAGCTTTCTTT. It yields the protein CATSRGGRGTLAEAFF.

This chain joins TRBV2 and TRBJ2-5; D possibly corresponds to TRBD1 (6 bases). Trimming left V 6 bases short and J 0 bases short, with 11 bases between. Germline loops: CDR1 SNHLY, CDR2 FYNNEI. The CDR3 length is 14 residues. Here the CDR3 DNA reads TGTGCCAGCAGGACCGGGACACACCAAGAGACCCAGTACTTC. Amino acids: CASRTGTHQETQYF.